This T cell receptor beta chain was found in a study of identical twins' blood T cells. This clonotype was seen repeatedly, ten times or more. CDR1 and CDR2 from the germline V gene are SQVTM and ANQGSEA. V gave up 4 bases and J gave up 0 bases, with 15 bases separating them. The CDR3 contains 16 residues. Using its own MiXCR run on the 5' RACE reads, TCRdb lists one record per CDR3 protein. The sample has 300,000 to 450,000 distinct CDR3 sequences, about 28% seen once. This sequence originates from a woman aged 18-49 years in good health. The chain joins TRBV29-1 to TRBJ1-4; the D gene is possibly TRBD1 (6 bases). Input material: PBMCs. The CDR3 DNA reads as TGCAGCGTTGTCCTCGGGGGGGCTCCAACTAATGAAAAACTGTTTTTT. Residues: CSVVLGGAPTNEKLFF.